Below, 2 T cell receptor beta chains from the same sample are listed, as sequenced in a study of blood T cells in healthy people across ages. For the second PCR, which ran for about 6 to 11 cycles, a sample-barcoded 5' primer and a J-beta primer mix were used. TCRdb re-called the 5' RACE reads through MiXCR, storing one row per CDR3 protein. The table records about 2 million distinct CDR3 sequences, around 50% of them present only once. The sample was blood. The receptors shown here come from a woman aged 40 to 55 in good health.

The J gene is TRBJ2-1, the V gene TRBV15; D perhaps matches TRBD2 (6 bases). Trimming pared 0 bases from V and 9 bases from J, leaving 21 bases between. The germline CDR1 and CDR2 sequences are LNHNV and YYDKDF (reference sequence). The CDR3 has 17 residues. CDR3 sequence reads: CATSRDRGTLLEGEQFF. In DNA form, the CDR3 reads TGTGCCACCAGCAGAGATAGAGGGACTCTCCTGGAGGGTGAGCAGTTCTTC. The full variable domain, its missing parts supplied by reference TRBV15 and TRBJ2-1, is DAMVIQNPRYQVTQFGKPVTLSCSQTLNHNVMYWYQQKSSQAPKLLFHYYDKDFNNEADTPDNFQSRRPNTSFCFLDIRSPGLGDTAMYLCATSRDRGTLLEGEQFFGPGTRLTVL.

The chain uses TRBV6-1 and TRBJ2-5; D gene unclear. Deletions cut 1 base from V and 5 bases from J, with 8 bases between. This CDR3 has 13 residues. The germline CDR1 and CDR2 sequences are MNHNS and SASEGT. The CDR3: CASSEGDWETQYF. CDR3 nucleotides: TGTGCCAGCAGTGAAGGGGATTGGGAGACCCAGTACTTC.